This TCR beta chain was sequenced during a study of cytomegalovirus exposure and HLA in healthy donors. J gave up 5 bases and V 5 bases, and 12 bases lay outside the gene matches. The CDR3 is 17 residues long. Germline CDR1 reads LGHNT; CDR2 reads FRNRAP. Vbeta (60) and Jbeta (13) primers were used in the PCR. Here immunoSEQ multiplex PCR was the method, and the copy in TCRdb shows in-frame clones only, minus some. The sample consists of roughly 92,000 clones, roughly 80% of them appearing once. Sequenced: PBMCs. J is TRBJ2-3 and V is TRBV12-5; TRBD2 agrees at 11 bases. This receptor was taken from a woman between 50 and 59 years old in good health and CMV-seropositive. The CDR3 nucleotides read TGTGCTAGTGGTCCCCCCGGACTAGCGGGTTTAGAAGATACGCAGTATTTT. Encoded protein: CASGPPGLAGLEDTQYF. The whole variable domain, remainder taken from reference TRBV12-5 and TRBJ2-3, is DARVTQTPRHKVTEMGQEVTMRCQPILGHNTVFWYRQTMMQGLELLAYFRNRAPLDDSGMPKDRFSAEMPDATLATLKIQPSEPRDSAVYFCASGPPGLAGLEDTQYFGPGTRLTVL.